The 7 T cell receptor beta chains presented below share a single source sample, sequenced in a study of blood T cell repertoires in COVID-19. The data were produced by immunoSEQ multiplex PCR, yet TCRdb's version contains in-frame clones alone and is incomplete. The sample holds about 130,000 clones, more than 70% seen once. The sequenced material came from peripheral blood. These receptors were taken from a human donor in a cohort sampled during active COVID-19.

The CDR3 loop reads CASSLWDSEAFF. Here the CDR3 DNA reads TGTGCCAGCAGCTTATGGGACAGCGAAGCTTTCTTT. The rearrangement links TRBV7-9 to TRBJ1-1, with 7 bases lining up with TRBD1. After removal of 2 bases from V and 8 bases from J, the junction contained 2 bases not matched to a gene. The CDR3 covers 12 residues. Germline V CDR1 and CDR2: SEHNR, FQNEAQ (reference sequence).

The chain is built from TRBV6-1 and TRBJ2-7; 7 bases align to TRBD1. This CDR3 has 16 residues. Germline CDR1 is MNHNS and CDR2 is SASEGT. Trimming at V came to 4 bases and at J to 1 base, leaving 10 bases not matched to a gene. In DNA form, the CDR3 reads TGTGCCAGCAGTGGTGTCCGGGACAGAATATCCTACGAGCAGTACGTC. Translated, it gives CASSGVRDRISYEQYV.

The CDR3 nucleotides read TGCGCCAGCAGCTTGCGGGATAACTATGGCTACACCTTC. Translation gives CASSLRDNYGYTF. This rearrangement joins TRBV5-1 to TRBJ1-2, with unresolved D. Germline CDR1 reads SGHRS; CDR2 reads YFSETQ. The CDR3 is 13 amino acids. The V and J ends lost 1 base and 1 base respectively, with 5 bases between them. The full variable domain, in which reference TRBV5-1 and TRBJ1-2 provide the parts outside the CDR3, is KAGVTQTPRYLIKTRGQQVTLSCSPISGHRSVSWYQQTPGQGLQFLFEYFSETQRNKGNFPGRFSGRQFSNSRSEMNVSTLELGDSALYLCASSLRDNYGYTFGSGTRLTVV.

CDR3 nucleotides: TGTGCCAGCAGTGAAGCTGATTGGAGCCCGGCCTATGAAAAACTGTTTTTT. It specifies CASSEADWSPAYEKLFF. J is TRBJ1-4 and V is TRBV6-1; D not certain. Germline V gene sequence: CDR1 MNHNS, CDR2 SASEGT. The CDR3 consists of 17 residues. Trimming removed 0 bases from V and 6 bases from J, with 17 bases in between.

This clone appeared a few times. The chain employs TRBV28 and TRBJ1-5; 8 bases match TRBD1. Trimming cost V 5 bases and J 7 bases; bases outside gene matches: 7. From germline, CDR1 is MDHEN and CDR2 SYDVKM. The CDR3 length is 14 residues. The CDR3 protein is CASSQTGVTQPQHF. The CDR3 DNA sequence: TGTGCCAGCAGTCAGACAGGGGTCACCCAGCCCCAGCATTTT.

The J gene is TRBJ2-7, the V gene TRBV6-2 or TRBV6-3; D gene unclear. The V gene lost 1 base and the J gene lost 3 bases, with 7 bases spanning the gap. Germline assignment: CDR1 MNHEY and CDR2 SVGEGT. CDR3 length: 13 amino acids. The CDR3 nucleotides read TGTGCCAGCAGTTACTATAGCAACTACGAGCAGTACGTC. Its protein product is CASSYYSNYEQYV.

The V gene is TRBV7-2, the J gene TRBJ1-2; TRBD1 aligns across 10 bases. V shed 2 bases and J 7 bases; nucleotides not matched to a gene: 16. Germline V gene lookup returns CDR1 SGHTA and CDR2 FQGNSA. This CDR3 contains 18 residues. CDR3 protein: CASSLPPSRGTGEGGYTF. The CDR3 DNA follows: TGTGCCAGCAGCTTACCCCCCTCGCGGGGGACAGGGGAGGGTGGCTACACCTTC.